A single count supports the clone carrying this T cell receptor beta chain. The data stem from a study of cytomegalovirus exposure and HLA in healthy donors. Germline CDR1 and CDR2: LNHDA and SQIVND (reference sequence). This CDR3 region has 14 residues. The V gene lost 6 bases and the J gene lost 0 bases, with 11 bases spanning the gap. PCR involved 60 Vbeta and 13 Jbeta primers. This table comes from immunoSEQ multiplex PCR, and its TCRdb copy is limited to in-frame clones, with some not included. The table includes 200,000 to 250,000 clones, around 80% detected once. Sequenced input: PBMCs. The TCR originated in a man aged 18 to 30 in good health and CMV-seronegative. The gene calls are TRBV19 and TRBJ1-1, with D possibly matching TRBD1 (5 bases). The CDR3 DNA reads as TGTGCCAGTAGACAGGTAAACATGAACACTGAAGCTTTCTTT. Translation gives CASRQVNMNTEAFF.